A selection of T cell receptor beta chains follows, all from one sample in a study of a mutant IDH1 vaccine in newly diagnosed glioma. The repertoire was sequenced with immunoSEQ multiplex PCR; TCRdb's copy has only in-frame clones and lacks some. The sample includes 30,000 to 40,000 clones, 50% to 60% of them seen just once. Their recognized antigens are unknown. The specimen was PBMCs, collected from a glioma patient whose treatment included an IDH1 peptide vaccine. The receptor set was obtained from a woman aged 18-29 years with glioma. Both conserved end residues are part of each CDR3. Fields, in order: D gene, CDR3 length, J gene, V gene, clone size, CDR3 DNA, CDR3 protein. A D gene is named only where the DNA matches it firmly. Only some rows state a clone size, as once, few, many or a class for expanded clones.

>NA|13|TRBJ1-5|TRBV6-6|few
TGTGCCAGCAGCGCCACTAGCAATCAGCCCCAGCATTTT
CASSATSNQPQHF
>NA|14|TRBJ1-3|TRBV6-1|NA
TGTGCCAGCGGAACGGGGGCCGCTGGAAACACCATATATTTT
CASGTGAAGNTIYF
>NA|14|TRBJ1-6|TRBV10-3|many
TGTGCCATCAGTAACCGGGACGCAGATTCACCCCTCCACTTT
CAISNRDADSPLHF
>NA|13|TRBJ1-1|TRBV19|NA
TGTGCCAGTAGTAGCATGAGGGGCACTGAAGCTTTCTTT
CASSSMRGTEAFF
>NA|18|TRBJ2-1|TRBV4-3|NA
TGCGCCAGCAGCCAAGAAGTGTCGCGGCCCAGCTCCTACAATGAGCAGTTCTTC
CASSQEVSRPSSYNEQFF
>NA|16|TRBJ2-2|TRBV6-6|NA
TGTGCCAGCAGTTACTCGTGGGGCAGTCTCACCGGGGAGCTGTTTTTT
CASSYSWGSLTGELFF
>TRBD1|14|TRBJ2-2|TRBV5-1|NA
TGCGCCAGCTTAGGACAGGGGGCCACCGGGGAGCTGTTTTTT
CASLGQGATGELFF
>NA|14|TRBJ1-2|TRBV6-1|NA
TGTGCCAGCAGTGCGACCAGGGTCGAGGGAGGCTACACCTTC
CASSATRVEGGYTF
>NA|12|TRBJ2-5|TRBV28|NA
TGTGCCAGCAGCCCTCTAGGCGGGACCCAGTACTTC
CASSPLGGTQYF
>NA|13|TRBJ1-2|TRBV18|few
TGTGCCAGCTCACCTTCGACGGCGGATGGCTACACCTTC
CASSPSTADGYTF
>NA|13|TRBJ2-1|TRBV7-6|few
TGTGCCAGCAGCTCTGAACTCTACAATGAGCAGTTCTTC
CASSSELYNEQFF
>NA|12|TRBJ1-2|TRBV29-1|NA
TGCAGCTCGACAGGCGAACCCTATGGCTACACCTTC
CSSTGEPYGYTF
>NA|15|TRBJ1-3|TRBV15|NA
TGTGCCACCAGCAGAGATTACGACTCTGGAAACACCATATATTTT
CATSRDYDSGNTIYF
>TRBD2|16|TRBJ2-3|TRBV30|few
TGTGCCTGGAGCCTTGGACTAGCGGATTTCACAGATACGCAGTATTTT
CAWSLGLADFTDTQYF
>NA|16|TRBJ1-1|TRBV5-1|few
TGCGCCAGCAGCTTGTCGGCCATAGGGGCAAGCACTGAAGCTTTCTTT
CASSLSAIGASTEAFF
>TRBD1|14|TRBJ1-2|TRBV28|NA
TGTGCCAGCAGTTGGGGACAGGGTCGGGAAGGCTACACCTTC
CASSWGQGREGYTF
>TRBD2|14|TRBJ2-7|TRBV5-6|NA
TGTGCCAGCAGCATGGGACTAGCCTCCTACGAGCAGTACTTC
CASSMGLASYEQYF
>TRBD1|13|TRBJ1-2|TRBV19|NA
TGTGCCAGTAGTACGGGACAGCTCTATGGCTACACCTTC
CASSTGQLYGYTF
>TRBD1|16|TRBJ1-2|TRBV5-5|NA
TGTGCCAGCAGCTTGGGTGGGACAGGGACCAACTATGGCTACACCTTC
CASSLGGTGTNYGYTF
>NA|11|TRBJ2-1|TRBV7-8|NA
TGTGCCAGCAGCCCCGGACTTGGTCTGTTCTTC
CASSPGLGLFF
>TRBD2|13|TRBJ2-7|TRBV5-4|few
TGTGCCAGCAACCTAGCGGGTTCCTACGAGCAGTACTTC
CASNLAGSYEQYF
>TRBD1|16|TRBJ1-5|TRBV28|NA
TGTGCCAGCAGTCCCCGGACAGGAGATAGCAATCAGCCCCAGCATTTT
CASSPRTGDSNQPQHF
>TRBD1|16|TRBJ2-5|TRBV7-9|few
TGTGCCAGCAGCTTAGGTTTCGGACAGGCCCAAGAGACCCAGTACTTC
CASSLGFGQAQETQYF
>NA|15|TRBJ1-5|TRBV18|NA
TGTGCCAGCTCACCATTTCCAGATTTGGGTCAGCCCCAGCATTTT
CASSPFPDLGQPQHF
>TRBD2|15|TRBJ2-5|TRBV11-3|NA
TGTGCCAGCAGCTTCGGACTAGCGGGACAAGAGACCCAGTACTTC
CASSFGLAGQETQYF
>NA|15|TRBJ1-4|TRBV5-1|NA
TGCGCCAGCAGCTTGGTCGGGGCCGGTAATGAAAAACTGTTTTTT
CASSLVGAGNEKLFF
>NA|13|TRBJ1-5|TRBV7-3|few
TGTGCCAGCAGCTTCGACGCGCGCCAGCCCCAGCATTTT
CASSFDARQPQHF
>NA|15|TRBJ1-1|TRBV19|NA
TGTGCCAGTACCCCCCTTGGACCATTGAACACTGAAGCTTTCTTT
CASTPLGPLNTEAFF
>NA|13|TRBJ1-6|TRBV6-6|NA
TGTGCCAGCAACTCCGAGGTTTATTCACCCCTCCACTTT
CASNSEVYSPLHF
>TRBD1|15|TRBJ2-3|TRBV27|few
TGTGCCAGCAGGCTACAGGGGTATGAGGGAGATACGCAGTATTTT
CASRLQGYEGDTQYF
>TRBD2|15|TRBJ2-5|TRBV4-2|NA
TGTGCCAGCAGCCCAGAAAGCGGGGGGGAAGAGACCCAGTACTTC
CASSPESGGEETQYF
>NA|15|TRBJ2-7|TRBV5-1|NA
TGCGCCAGCAGCTTGGGGGGGCTAGCGGCGGGCGAGCAGTACTTC
CASSLGGLAAGEQYF
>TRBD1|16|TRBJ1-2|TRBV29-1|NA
TGCAGCGTTGAAGATGTGGTCGGTGAGGGGGCTTGGGGCTACACCTTC
CSVEDVVGEGAWGYTF
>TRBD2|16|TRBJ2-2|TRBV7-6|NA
TGTGCCAGCAGCTTAGCGGCTAGCGGGAACACCGGGGAGCTGTTTTTT
CASSLAASGNTGELFF
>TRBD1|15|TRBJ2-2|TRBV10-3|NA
TGTGCCATCAGTGAGGGGACAGAGAAAACCGGGGAGCTGTTTTTT
CAISEGTEKTGELFF
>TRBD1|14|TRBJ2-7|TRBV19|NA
TGTGCCAGTAGTGCGGCGACAGGGGGGCTCGAGCAGTACTTC
CASSAATGGLEQYF
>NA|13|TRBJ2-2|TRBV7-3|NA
TGTGCCAGCAGCCCCCCCGGGCCCGGGGAGCTGTTTTTT
CASSPPGPGELFF
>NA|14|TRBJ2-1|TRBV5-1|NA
TGCGCCAGCAGCTTGGGGGCAGCCTACAATGAGCAGTTCTTC
CASSLGAAYNEQFF
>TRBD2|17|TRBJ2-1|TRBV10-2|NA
TGCGCCAGCAGTCTACTTCCCGGGACTAGCGGGAGTTATGAGCAGTTCTTC
CASSLLPGTSGSYEQFF
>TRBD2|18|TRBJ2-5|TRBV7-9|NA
TGTGCCAGCAGCTCTGCCGGGACTAGCGGGGTGTGGGGAGAGACCCAGTACTTC
CASSSAGTSGVWGETQYF
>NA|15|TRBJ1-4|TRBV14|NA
TGTGCCAGCAGCCCGGGGGTCTGGGGTGGCGAAAAACTGTTTTTT
CASSPGVWGGEKLFF
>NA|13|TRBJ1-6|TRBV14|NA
TGTGCCAGCAGCCAAGCGGGGAATTCACCCCTCCACTTT
CASSQAGNSPLHF
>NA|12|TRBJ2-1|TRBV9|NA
TGTGCCAGCAGCAAGACAAACAATGAGCAGTTCTTC
CASSKTNNEQFF
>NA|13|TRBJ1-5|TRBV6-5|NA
TGTGCCAGCAGTTACAGCAGCAATCAGCCCCAGCATTTT
CASSYSSNQPQHF
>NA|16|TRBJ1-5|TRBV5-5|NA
TGTGCCAGCAGCTTGGGAGGGCAGGGAAGCAATCAGCCCCAGCATTTT
CASSLGGQGSNQPQHF
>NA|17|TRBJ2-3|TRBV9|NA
TGTGCCAGCAGCGTAGAAGGGGACATCATAAGCACAGATACGCAGTATTTT
CASSVEGDIISTDTQYF
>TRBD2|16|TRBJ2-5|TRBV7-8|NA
TGTGCCAGCATCGCCCTGGATAGCGGGGTGGGGGAGACCCAGTACTTC
CASIALDSGVGETQYF
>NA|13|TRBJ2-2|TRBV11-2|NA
TGTGCCAGCAGCCTACTATACACCGGGGAGCTGTTTTTT
CASSLLYTGELFF
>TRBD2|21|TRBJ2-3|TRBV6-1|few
TGTGCCAGCAGTGAAGCGCTGAGAACCCAAGCGGGACCCTTCCGCACAGATACGCAGTATTTT
CASSEALRTQAGPFRTDTQYF
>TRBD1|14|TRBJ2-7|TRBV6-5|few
TGTGCCACCTCTTCCCCCTCTACAGGGGACGAGCAGTACTTC
CATSSPSTGDEQYF
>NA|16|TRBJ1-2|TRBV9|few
TGTGCCAGCAGCGTATTGGGGGACATACGGGGGGATGGCTACACCTTC
CASSVLGDIRGDGYTF
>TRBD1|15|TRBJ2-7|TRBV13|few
TGTGCCAGCAGGGAAGAAGGACAGGGGGCCTACGAGCAGTACTTC
CASREEGQGAYEQYF